A single sample is the source of the 17 T cell receptor beta chains below, sequenced in a study of human T cells and chemical hapten exposure. TCRdb used MiXCR to reprocess the 5' RACE reads, holding one entry per CDR3 protein. Of around 140,000 distinct CDR3 sequences in the sample, 3.5% to 5% were seen once. Extraction yielded total RNA from whole blood (unfractionated). The receptors derive from a female donor in good health.

This clonotype was recorded many times. V and J are TRBV7-9 and TRBJ1-1; maybe TRBD1 (6 bases). Between the trimmed V and J ends, which lost 6 bases and 4 bases, there was a span of 18 bases. Per germline, CDR1 SEHNR and CDR2 FQNEAQ (reference sequence). CDR3 length: 15 residues. The CDR3 region has the DNA TGTGCCAGCAGTGTTAGTGGGGGGCGCATCACTGAAGCTTTCTTT. Translated: CASSVSGGRITEAFF.

This chain connects TRBV6-2 or TRBV6-3 to TRBJ1-1, with D perhaps matching TRBD1 (6 bases). V was cut by 5 bases and J by 4 bases, with 14 bases left in between. The CDR3 spans 14 residues. The germline V gene has CDR1 MNHEY and CDR2 SVGEGT. In nucleotides, the CDR3 is TGTGCCAGCAGTCAAAGACAGGTACCCACTGAAGCTTTCTTT. This sequence encodes CASSQRQVPTEAFF.

The rearrangement joins TRBV18 to TRBJ1-1, with a weak D call TRBD1 (6 bases). Deletions cut 5 bases from V and 4 bases from J, with 14 bases between. This CDR3 has 14 amino acids. CDR1 is KGHSH, CDR2 LQKENI, per germline. The CDR3 here is CASSVSGAGTEAFF. The CDR3 DNA is TGTGCCAGCTCAGTATCGGGGGCGGGCACTGAAGCTTTCTTT.

This clonotype was counted many times. This sequence joins TRBV19 and TRBJ1-5; 10 positions agree with TRBD1. This CDR3 spans 18 amino acids. The V segment lost 4 bases and the J segment 3 bases; nucleotides outside the gene matches: 12. Germline assignment: CDR1 LNHDA and CDR2 SQIVND (reference sequence). CDR3 sequence reads: CASSTPGQGKLDNQPQHF. The DNA for the CDR3 is TGTGCCAGTAGTACCCCGGGACAGGGGAAATTGGACAATCAGCCCCAGCATTTT.

Ten or more counts support this clonotype. CDR3 region: CASSLDGTATEAFF. CDR3 nucleotides: TGTGCCAGCAGCTTAGACGGGACAGCCACTGAAGCTTTCTTT. The rearrangement links TRBV11-2 to TRBJ1-1; TRBD1 matches 7 bases. Losses at the gene ends were 0 bases for V and 4 bases for J; bases not matched to a gene: 2. The CDR3 totals 14 residues. Germline V gene sequence: CDR1 SGHAT, CDR2 FQNNGV.

This clonotype has at least ten counts. The chain is built from TRBV5-6 and TRBJ1-1; perhaps TRBD1 as D (6 bases). Trimming stripped 3 bases from V and 0 bases from J, with 15 bases between. Looked up from germline, CDR1 is SGHDT and CDR2 is YYEEEE. CDR3 length equals 16 residues. CDR3 in DNA: TGTGCCAGCAGCTGGATCGACAGGAGATTGAACACTGAAGCTTTCTTT. It codes for CASSWIDRRLNTEAFF.

This clonotype was recorded at least ten times. The junction differs from germline at one of its ends, possibly a read error. The rearrangement links TRBV7-7 to TRBJ2-7; TRBD1 aligns across 12 bases. This CDR3 is built from 15 residues. Germline lookup yields CDR1 SSHAT and CDR2 FNYEAQ (reference sequence). The CDR3 bases are TGTGCTAGCAGCTCAGGGACAGGGGGCCTTTCTGTGCAGTACTTC. Its protein is CASSSGTGGLSVQYF. Using reference TRBV7-7 and TRBJ2-7 for the parts outside the CDR3, the full variable domain is GAGVSQSPRYKVTKRGQDVTLRCDPISSHATLYWYQQALGQGPEFLTYFNYEAQPDKSGLPSDRFSAERPEGSISTLTIQRTEQRDSAMYRCASSSGTGGLSVQYFGPGTRLTVT.

This clonotype was observed at least ten times. The chain has TRBV3-1 and TRBJ1-2; 7 bases are shared with TRBD1. In germline, CDR1 is LGHDT, CDR2 YNNKEL (reference sequence). The CDR3 totals 14 residues. J gave up 4 bases and V 3 bases, and 5 bases lay outside the gene matches. Here the CDR3 reads CASSQATGAYGYTF. In DNA form, the CDR3 reads TGTGCCAGCAGCCAGGCCACAGGGGCCTATGGCTACACCTTC.

This chain uses TRBV7-2 with TRBJ2-1; D perhaps matches TRBD2 (6 bases). The CDR3 is made up of 15 amino acids. Trimming removed 5 bases at V and 8 bases at J, with 19 bases between. Germline values: CDR1 SGHTA, CDR2 FQGNSA. CDR3 sequence (DNA): TGTGCCAGCAGCCGCCACGGCCGGGGCGGGGATGAGCAGTTCTTC. Translating gives CASSRHGRGGDEQFF.

This clonotype was counted at least ten times. The gene calls are TRBV30 and TRBJ1-6; 7 nucleotides agree with TRBD1. V lost 4 bases to trimming and J lost 8 bases; unmatched junction nucleotides: 8. Germline V gives CDR1 GTSNPN, CDR2 SVGIG (reference sequence). This CDR3 is built from 14 residues. CDR3 protein: CAWTTGEAYSPLHF. In DNA form, the CDR3 reads TGTGCCTGGACCACAGGGGAGGCCTATTCACCCCTCCACTTT.

At least ten counts were recorded for this clonotype. The chain joins TRBV9 to TRBJ1-2; the match to TRBD1 covers 8 bases. CDR3 size: 15 residues. The V segment lost 0 bases and the J segment 9 bases; nucleotides outside the gene matches: 10. CDR1 and CDR2 from the germline V gene are SGDLS and YYNGEE. The CDR3 DNA follows: TGTGCCAGCAGCGTAGATTTAGGGACAGGCCGTCGCTACACCTTC. It encodes CASSVDLGTGRRYTF. The whole variable domain, remainder taken from reference TRBV9 and TRBJ1-2, is DSGVTQTPKHLITATGQRVTLRCSPRSGDLSVYWYQQSLDQGLQFLIQYYNGEERAKGNILERFSAQQFPDLHSELNLSSLELGDSALYFCASSVDLGTGRRYTFGSGTRLTVV.

This clonotype has ten or more counts. J is TRBJ2-3 and V is TRBV7-6; no clear D. The CDR3 runs 14 residues. Germline CDR1 reads SGHVS; CDR2 reads FNYEAQ. Trimming removed 5 bases from V and 1 base from J, with 10 bases in between. In nucleotides, the CDR3 is TGTGCCAGCAGCGCGCGACTCGGCACAGATACGCAGTATTTT. Residues: CASSARLGTDTQYF.

In its sample, this clonotype was seen many times. The V call is TRBV3-1, the J call TRBJ2-3; 8 bases are shared with TRBD2. This CDR3 comprises 15 residues. CDR1 and CDR2 (germline): LGHDT, YNNKEL (reference sequence). V trimming: 2 bases; J trimming: 3 bases; junction bases outside the gene matches: 4. The CDR3 reads CASSQTSGTTDTQYF. The DNA of the CDR3 is TGTGCCAGCAGCCAAACTAGCGGAACAACAGATACGCAGTATTTT.

This clonotype was seen more than once but under ten times. V usage is TRBV7-6 and J usage is TRBJ2-3; 10 bases line up with TRBD2. After removal of 4 bases from V and 0 bases from J, the junction contained 7 bases not matched to a gene. Germline assignment: CDR1 SGHVS and CDR2 FNYEAQ. The CDR3 is made up of 17 amino acids. CDR3: CASSSTRTSGSTDTQYF. The CDR3 DNA sequence: TGTGCCAGCAGCTCCACCAGGACTAGCGGAAGCACAGATACGCAGTATTTT.

This clonotype was picked up many times. The chain has TRBV7-9 and TRBJ1-6; D gene ambiguous. CDR1 is SEHNR and CDR2 is FQNEAQ in the germline V gene (reference sequence). The germline V and J ends were trimmed by 1 base and 1 base, with 14 bases remaining between them. There are 18 residues in the CDR3. CDR3 protein: CASSLDGGGRSYNSPLHF. DNA for the CDR3: TGTGCCAGCAGCTTAGATGGTGGTGGGAGATCCTATAATTCACCCCTCCACTTT.

This clonotype was detected ten times or more. The chain recombines TRBV6-5 with TRBJ1-2; the match to TRBD1 covers 10 bases. The CDR3 runs to 13 residues. The germline V gene encodes CDR1 MNHEY and CDR2 SVGAGI. The V segment lost 6 bases and the J segment 6 bases; nucleotides outside the gene matches: 4. CDR3 region: CASSLGQGDGYTF. CDR3 bases: TGTGCCAGCAGCTTAGGACAGGGGGATGGCTACACCTTC.

This clonotype has ten or more counts. This rearrangement joins TRBV7-2 to TRBJ1-5, with D perhaps matching TRBD1 (6 bases). The germline CDR1 and CDR2 sequences are SGHTA and FQGNSA. The CDR3 sequence is 15 residues long. V was shortened by 5 bases and J by 1 base, with 12 bases between the two germline ends. The CDR3 region has the DNA TGTGCCAGCAGCGACGGGGGCTTGAGCAATCAGCCCCAGCATTTT. This gives the protein CASSDGGLSNQPQHF.